The 13 T cell receptor beta chains presented below share a single source sample, sequenced in a study of CD8+ T cells in alopecia areata. Treatment specified: oral pan-JAK inhibitor, 5-10 mg twice daily. Reverse transcribed after extraction, RNA yielded cDNA as the sequencing template. Profiling relied on immunoSEQ multiplex PCR, and the TCRdb table lists in-frame clones only, not all of them. The table lists approximately 210,000 clones, about 64% of them singletons. Specimen: CD4+ T cells sorted from blood, collected at week 4, from a patient treated with tofacitinib. These receptors all stem from a human donor with alopecia areata.

The V gene is TRBV30, the J gene TRBJ1-5; no clear D. V was cut by 0 bases and J by 3 bases, with 9 bases left in between. The CDR3 length is 14 residues. The germline gives CDR1 GTSNPN, CDR2 SVGIG (reference sequence). DNA of the CDR3: TGTGCCTGGAGTGTACTCTCTTACAATCAGCCCCAGCATTTT. Its protein is CAWSVLSYNQPQHF.

V and J are TRBV6-5 and TRBJ2-5; D ambiguous. The V end lost 10 bases, the J end lost 2 bases, and 11 bases lay between the germline ends. The CDR3 is made up of 12 amino acids. Germline V lookup: CDR1 MNHEY, CDR2 SVGAGI. In nucleotides, the CDR3 is TGTGCCATCAGCCCGGCGCAAGAGACCCAGTACTTC. It codes for CAISPAQETQYF.

This chain links TRBV5-1 with TRBJ1-2; D is unclear. This CDR3 is built from 13 residues. V shed 3 bases and J shed 5 bases, with 11 bases lying between them. Germline CDR1 and CDR2: SGHRS and YFSETQ. CDR3 DNA sequence: TGCGCCAGCAGCTCGCCCGGACCATATGGCTACACCTTC. Residues: CASSSPGPYGYTF.

This rearrangement joins TRBV18 to TRBJ1-3; no firm D call. V lost 1 base and J lost 0, with 7 bases in between. The CDR3 is 15 residues long. The germline CDR1 and CDR2 sequences are KGHSH and LQKENI. CDR3: CASSPQALSGNTIYF. The DNA for the CDR3 is TGTGCCAGCTCACCACAGGCCCTCTCTGGAAACACCATATATTTT.

This clone occurred a few times. Here the CDR3 reads CASSWARSTDTQYF. In DNA, the CDR3 is TGTGCCAGCAGTTGGGCGAGAAGCACAGATACGCAGTATTTT. The V call is TRBV27, the J call TRBJ2-3; D remains unclear. Per germline, CDR1 MNHEY and CDR2 SMNVEV (reference sequence). Trimming removed 4 bases from V and 0 bases from J, with 8 bases in between. The CDR3 covers 14 residues.

V usage is TRBV5-4 and J usage is TRBJ1-1, with D maybe TRBD1 (6 bases). V gave up 1 base and J gave up 6 bases, with 19 bases separating them. This CDR3 has 16 residues. Germline CDR1 is SGHNT and CDR2 is YYREEE (reference sequence). This CDR3 reads CASSLLQGRKRAEAFF. CDR3 DNA: TGTGCCAGCAGCTTGCTACAGGGTCGCAAGAGGGCTGAAGCTTTCTTT.

In its sample, this clone was seen once. The sample holds other DNA sequences that translate to the same CDR3. The chain recombines TRBV29-1 with TRBJ1-5; D perhaps matches TRBD1 (5 bases). CDR3 size: 14 residues. Germline V lookup: CDR1 SQVTM, CDR2 ANQGSEA. V lost 4 bases, J lost 2 bases, and 12 bases lay in between. This CDR3 is CSVATGTGNQPQHF. The CDR3 coding sequence is TGCAGCGTTGCAACGGGGACGGGCAATCAGCCCCAGCATTTT.

The CDR3 DNA follows: TGTGCCAGCAGCCAAGTTCAGGGGACTAGCGTATATAAGAGTCGGTTCTTC. Residues: CASSQVQGTSVYKSRFF. The rearrangement uses TRBV4-2 and TRBJ2-1, with TRBD2 matching 10 bases. The CDR3 sequence is 17 residues long. Germline V lookup: CDR1 LGHNA, CDR2 YNFKEQ. Trimming removed 1 base from V and 15 bases from J; junction bases left unmatched: 18.

V gene TRBV4-3 combines with J gene TRBJ2-2; D unresolved. V lost 1 base, J lost 5 bases, and 8 bases lay in between. Looked up from germline, CDR1 is LGHNA and CDR2 is YSLEER. The CDR3 spans 14 residues. CDR3 sequence (DNA): TGCGCCAGCAGCCAAGGACCCGCGACCGGGGAGCTGTTTTTT. This translates into CASSQGPATGELFF.

As regards this clone: The junction differs from germline at one of its ends, possibly a read error. CDR3 in DNA: TGCAGCGTTGGTGGGAGATCGAACACCGGGGAGCCGTTTTTT. Encoded protein: CSVGGRSNTGEPFF. The gene calls are TRBV29-1 and TRBJ2-2; tentative D call: TRBD2 (5 bases). Germline CDR1 is SQVTM and CDR2 is ANQGSEA. The CDR3 covers 14 residues.

This clone was counted once. The gene calls are TRBV30 and TRBJ1-6; no clear D gene. With 1 base removed from V and 3 bases from J, the gap between germline ends came to 19 bases. Germline V gives CDR1 GTSNPN, CDR2 SVGIG (reference sequence). The CDR3 spans 18 residues. CDR3 nucleotide sequence: TGTGCCTGGAGTGCCGGGTGGCTGGGCCGTAACTATAATTCACCCCTCCACTTT. Translation gives CAWSAGWLGRNYNSPLHF.

The rearrangement uses TRBV5-1 and TRBJ2-6; no firm D call. The CDR3 length is 15 residues. Trimming shortened V by 5 bases and J by 1 base, and 10 bases separated the two germline ends. Germline CDR1 SGHRS, CDR2 YFSETQ. In nucleotides, the CDR3 is TGCGCCAGCAGGGTAGGACCTTCTGGGGCCAACGTCCTGACTTTC. Protein product: CASRVGPSGANVLTF. The full variable domain, its missing parts supplied by reference TRBV5-1 and TRBJ2-6, is KAGVTQTPRYLIKTRGQQVTLSCSPISGHRSVSWYQQTPGQGLQFLFEYFSETQRNKGNFPGRFSGRQFSNSRSEMNVSTLELGDSALYLCASRVGPSGANVLTFGAGSRLTVL.

This rearrangement joins TRBV4-2 to TRBJ2-7; TRBD2 aligns across 14 bases. Germline-derived CDR1 and CDR2 are LGHNA and YNFKEQ. Trimming took 1 base from V and 5 from J; bases not matched to a gene: 16. CDR3 length: 20 amino acids. CDR3 in DNA: TGTGCCAGCAGCCAAGCCGGGACTAGCGGGGGAAGGGGACGACTGAACGAGCAGTACTTC. Amino acid sequence: CASSQAGTSGGRGRLNEQYF.